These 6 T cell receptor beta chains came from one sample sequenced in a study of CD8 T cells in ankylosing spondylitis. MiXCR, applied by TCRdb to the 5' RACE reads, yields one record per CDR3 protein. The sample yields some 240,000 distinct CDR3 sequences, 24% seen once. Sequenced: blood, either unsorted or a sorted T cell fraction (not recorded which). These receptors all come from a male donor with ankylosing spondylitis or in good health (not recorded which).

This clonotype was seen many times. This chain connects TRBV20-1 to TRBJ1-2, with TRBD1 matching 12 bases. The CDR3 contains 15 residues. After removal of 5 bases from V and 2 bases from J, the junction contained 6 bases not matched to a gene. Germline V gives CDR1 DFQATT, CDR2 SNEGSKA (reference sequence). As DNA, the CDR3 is TGCAGTGCTTCGGGACAGGGGGCCCAAAACTATGGCTACACCTTC. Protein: CSASGQGAQNYGYTF.

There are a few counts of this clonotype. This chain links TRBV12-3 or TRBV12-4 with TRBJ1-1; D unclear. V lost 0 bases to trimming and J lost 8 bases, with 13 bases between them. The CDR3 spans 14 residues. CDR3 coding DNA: TGTGCCAGCAGTTTAGCCAAGAAGGGAACAGAAGCTTTCTTT. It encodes CASSLAKKGTEAFF.

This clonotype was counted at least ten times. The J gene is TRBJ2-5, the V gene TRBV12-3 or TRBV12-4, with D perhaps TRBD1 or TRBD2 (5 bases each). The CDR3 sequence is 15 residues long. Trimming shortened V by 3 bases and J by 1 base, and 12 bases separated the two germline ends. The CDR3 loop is CASSFGTDLQETQYF. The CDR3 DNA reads TGTGCCAGCAGTTTTGGGACGGACCTCCAAGAGACCCAGTACTTC.

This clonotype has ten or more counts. The CDR3 loop is CASRREPITGEQFF. The CDR3 coding sequence is TGCGCCAGCAGGCGGGAACCTATAACGGGTGAGCAGTTCTTC. The V and J genes are TRBV5-1 and TRBJ2-1; D may be TRBD2 (6 bases). CDR1 and CDR2 from the germline V gene are SGHRS and YFSETQ. CDR3 length: 14 residues. With 5 bases removed from V and 9 bases from J, the gap between germline ends came to 18 bases. Variable domain in full (rest from reference TRBV5-1 and TRBJ2-1): KAGVTQTPRYLIKTRGQQVTLSCSPISGHRSVSWYQQTPGQGLQFLFEYFSETQRNKGNFPGRFSGRQFSNSRSEMNVSTLELGDSALYLCASRREPITGEQFFGPGTRLTVL.

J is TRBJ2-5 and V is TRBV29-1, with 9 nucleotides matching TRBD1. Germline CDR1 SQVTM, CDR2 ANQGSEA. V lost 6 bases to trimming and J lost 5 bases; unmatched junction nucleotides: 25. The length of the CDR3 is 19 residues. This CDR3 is CSVGDTGGRDRAMEETQYF. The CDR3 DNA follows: TGCAGCGTGGGTGACACGGGGGGTCGGGACAGGGCGATGGAGGAGACCCAGTACTTC. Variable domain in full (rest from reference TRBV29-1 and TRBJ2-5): SAVISQKPSRDICQRGTSLTIQCQVDSQVTMMFWYRQQPGQSLTLIATANQGSEATYESGFVIDKFPISRPNLTFSTLTVSNMSPEDSSIYLCSVGDTGGRDRAMEETQYFGPGTRLLVL.

This chain's CDR3 is CSAPDFSSYNEQFF. The CDR3 DNA reads as TGCAGTGCTCCAGACTTTAGCTCCTACAATGAGCAGTTCTTC. The chain employs TRBV20-1 and TRBJ2-1, with D hard to call. The CDR3 contains 14 residues. Germline loops: CDR1 DFQATT, CDR2 SNEGSKA (reference sequence). V lost 5 bases and J lost 0, with 11 bases in between.